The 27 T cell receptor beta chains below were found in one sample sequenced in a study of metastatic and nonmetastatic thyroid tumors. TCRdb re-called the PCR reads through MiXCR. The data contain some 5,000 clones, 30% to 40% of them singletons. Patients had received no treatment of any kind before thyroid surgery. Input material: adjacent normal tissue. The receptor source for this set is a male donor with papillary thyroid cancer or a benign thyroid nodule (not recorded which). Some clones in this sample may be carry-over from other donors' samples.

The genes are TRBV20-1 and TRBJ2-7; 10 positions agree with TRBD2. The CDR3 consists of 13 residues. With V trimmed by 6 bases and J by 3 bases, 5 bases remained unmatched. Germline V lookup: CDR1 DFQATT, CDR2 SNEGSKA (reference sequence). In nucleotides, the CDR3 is TGCAGTGCAGGAGGACTAGCGGACTACGAGCAGTACTTC. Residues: CSAGGLADYEQYF.

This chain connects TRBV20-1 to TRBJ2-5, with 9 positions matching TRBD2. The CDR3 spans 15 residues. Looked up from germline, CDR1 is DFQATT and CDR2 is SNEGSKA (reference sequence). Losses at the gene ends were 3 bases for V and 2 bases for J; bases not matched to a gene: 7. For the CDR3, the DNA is TGCAGTGCTAGTTATAGCGGGGGTATGCAAGAGACCCAGTACTTC. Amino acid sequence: CSASYSGGMQETQYF.

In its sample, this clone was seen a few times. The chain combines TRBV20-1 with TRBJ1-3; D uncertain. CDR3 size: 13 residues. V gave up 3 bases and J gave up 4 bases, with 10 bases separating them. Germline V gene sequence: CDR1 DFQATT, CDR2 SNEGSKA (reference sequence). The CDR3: CSARSPGGNTIYF. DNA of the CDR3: TGCAGTGCTAGGTCGCCGGGAGGAAACACCATATATTTT.

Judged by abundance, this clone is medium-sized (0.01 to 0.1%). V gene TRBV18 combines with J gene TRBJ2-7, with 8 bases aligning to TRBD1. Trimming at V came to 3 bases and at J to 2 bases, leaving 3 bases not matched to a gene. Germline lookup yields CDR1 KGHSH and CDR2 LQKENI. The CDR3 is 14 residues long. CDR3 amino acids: CASSPGTGTYEQYF. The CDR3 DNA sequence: TGTGCCAGCTCACCCGGGACAGGAACCTACGAGCAGTACTTC.

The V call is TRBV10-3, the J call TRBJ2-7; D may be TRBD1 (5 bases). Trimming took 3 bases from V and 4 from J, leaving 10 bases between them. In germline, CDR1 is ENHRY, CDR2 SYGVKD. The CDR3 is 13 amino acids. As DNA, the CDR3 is TGTGCCATCAGTGATCGTCAGGGATACGAGCAGTACTTC. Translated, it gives CAISDRQGYEQYF.

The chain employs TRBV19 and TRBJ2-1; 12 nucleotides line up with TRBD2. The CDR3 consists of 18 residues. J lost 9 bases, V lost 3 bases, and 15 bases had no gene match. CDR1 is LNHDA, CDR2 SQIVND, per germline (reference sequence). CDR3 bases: TGTGCCAGTAGTATCATCAGGGCTAGCGGGAGGGCCAATCGTGAGCAGTTCTTC. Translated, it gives CASSIIRASGRANREQFF.

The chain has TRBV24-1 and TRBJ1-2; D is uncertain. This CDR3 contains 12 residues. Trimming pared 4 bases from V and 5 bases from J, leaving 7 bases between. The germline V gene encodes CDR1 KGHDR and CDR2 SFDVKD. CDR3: CATSDLGYGYTF. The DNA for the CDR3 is TGTGCCACCAGTGACCTGGGTTATGGCTACACCTTC.

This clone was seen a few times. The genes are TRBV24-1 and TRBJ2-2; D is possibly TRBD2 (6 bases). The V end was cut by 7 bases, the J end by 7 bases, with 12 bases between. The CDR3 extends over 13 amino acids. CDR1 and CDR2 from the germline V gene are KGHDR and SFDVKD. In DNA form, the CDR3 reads TGTGCCACCAGCCCGGGAGAGTTCGGGGAGCTGTTTTTT. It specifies CATSPGEFGELFF.

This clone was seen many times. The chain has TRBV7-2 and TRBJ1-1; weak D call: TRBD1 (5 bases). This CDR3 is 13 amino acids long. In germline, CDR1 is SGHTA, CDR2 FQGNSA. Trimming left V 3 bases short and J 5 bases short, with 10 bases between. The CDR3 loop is CASSLGGATEAFF. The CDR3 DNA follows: TGTGCCAGCAGCTTGGGGGGAGCGACTGAAGCTTTCTTT.

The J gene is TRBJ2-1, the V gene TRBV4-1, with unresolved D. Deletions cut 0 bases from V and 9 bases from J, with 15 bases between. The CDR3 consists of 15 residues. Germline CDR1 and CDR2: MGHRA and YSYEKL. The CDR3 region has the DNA TGCGCCAGCAGCCAAGATTTCCCTAGTTCCGGTGAGCAGTTCTTC. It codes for CASSQDFPSSGEQFF.

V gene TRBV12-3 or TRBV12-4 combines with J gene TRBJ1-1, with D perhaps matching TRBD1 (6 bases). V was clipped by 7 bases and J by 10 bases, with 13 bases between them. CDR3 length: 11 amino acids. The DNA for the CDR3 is TGTGCCAGCATTCACAGGGTGCGAGCTTTCTTT. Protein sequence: CASIHRVRAFF.

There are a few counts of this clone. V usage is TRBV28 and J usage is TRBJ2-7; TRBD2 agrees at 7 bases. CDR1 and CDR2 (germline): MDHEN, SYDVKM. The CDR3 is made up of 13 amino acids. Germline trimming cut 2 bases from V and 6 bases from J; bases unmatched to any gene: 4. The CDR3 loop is CASSLAGEGEQYF. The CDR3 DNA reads TGTGCCAGCAGTTTAGCGGGGGAGGGCGAGCAGTACTTC.

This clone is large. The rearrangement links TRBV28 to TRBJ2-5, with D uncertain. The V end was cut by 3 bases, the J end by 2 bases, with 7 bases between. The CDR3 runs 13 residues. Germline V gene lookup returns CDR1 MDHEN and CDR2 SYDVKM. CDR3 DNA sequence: TGTGCCAGCAGTTTGGCTAGACAAGAGACCCAGTACTTC. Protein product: CASSLARQETQYF.

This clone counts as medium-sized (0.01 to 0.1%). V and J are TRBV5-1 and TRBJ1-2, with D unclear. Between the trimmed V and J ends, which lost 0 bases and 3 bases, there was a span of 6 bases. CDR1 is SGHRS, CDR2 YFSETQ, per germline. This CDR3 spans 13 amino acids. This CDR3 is CASSLGGYYGYTF. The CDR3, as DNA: TGCGCCAGCAGCTTGGGGGGATACTATGGCTACACCTTC.

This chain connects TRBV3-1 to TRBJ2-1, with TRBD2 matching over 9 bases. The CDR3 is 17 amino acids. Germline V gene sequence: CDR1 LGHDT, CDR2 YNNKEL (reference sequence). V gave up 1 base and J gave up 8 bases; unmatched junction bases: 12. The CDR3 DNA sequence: TGTGCCAGCAGCCAAGGCTTGGCGGGAGGGTTTGACGATGAGCAGTTCTTC. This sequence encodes CASSQGLAGGFDDEQFF.

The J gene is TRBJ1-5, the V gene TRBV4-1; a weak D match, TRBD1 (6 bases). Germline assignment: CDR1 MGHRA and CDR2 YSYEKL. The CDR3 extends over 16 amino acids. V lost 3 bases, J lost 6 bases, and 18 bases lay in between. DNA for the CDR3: TGCGCCAGCAGCCAGATCGCACAGGGCTCGGGTCAGCCCCAGCATTTT. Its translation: CASSQIAQGSGQPQHF.

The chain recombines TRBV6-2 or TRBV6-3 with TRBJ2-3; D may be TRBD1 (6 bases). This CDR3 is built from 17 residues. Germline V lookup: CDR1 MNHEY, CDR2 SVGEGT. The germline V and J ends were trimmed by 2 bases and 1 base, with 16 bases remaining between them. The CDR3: CASSYLPRDIRTDTQYF. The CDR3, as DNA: TGTGCCAGCAGTTACCTTCCACGGGACATACGCACAGATACGCAGTATTTT.

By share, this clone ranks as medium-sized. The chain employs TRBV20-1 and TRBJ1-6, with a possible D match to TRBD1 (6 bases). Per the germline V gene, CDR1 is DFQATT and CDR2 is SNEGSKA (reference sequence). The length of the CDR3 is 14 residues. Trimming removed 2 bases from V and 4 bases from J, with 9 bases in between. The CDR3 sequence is CSARPGQYNSPLHF. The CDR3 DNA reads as TGCAGTGCTAGACCCGGACAGTATAATTCACCCCTCCACTTT.

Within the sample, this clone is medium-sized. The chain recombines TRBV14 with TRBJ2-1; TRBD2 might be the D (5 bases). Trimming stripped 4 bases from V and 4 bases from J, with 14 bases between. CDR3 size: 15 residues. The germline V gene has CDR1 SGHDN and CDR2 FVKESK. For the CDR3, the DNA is TGTGCCAGCAGCCGAGGGAATTGGGATTACAATGAGCAGTTCTTC. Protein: CASSRGNWDYNEQFF.

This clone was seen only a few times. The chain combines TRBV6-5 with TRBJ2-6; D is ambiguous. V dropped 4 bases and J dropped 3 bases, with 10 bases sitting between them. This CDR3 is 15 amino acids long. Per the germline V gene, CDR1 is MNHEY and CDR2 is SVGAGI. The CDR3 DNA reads TGTGCCAGCAGTTCTGCGGCAGGTGGGGCCAACGTCCTGACTTTC. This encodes CASSSAAGGANVLTF.

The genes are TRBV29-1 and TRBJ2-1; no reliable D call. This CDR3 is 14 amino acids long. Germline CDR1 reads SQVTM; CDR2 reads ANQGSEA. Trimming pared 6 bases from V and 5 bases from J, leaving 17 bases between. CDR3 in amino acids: CSVGGRQVDNEQFF. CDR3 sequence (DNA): TGCAGCGTCGGTGGGCGGCAAGTCGACAATGAGCAGTTCTTC.

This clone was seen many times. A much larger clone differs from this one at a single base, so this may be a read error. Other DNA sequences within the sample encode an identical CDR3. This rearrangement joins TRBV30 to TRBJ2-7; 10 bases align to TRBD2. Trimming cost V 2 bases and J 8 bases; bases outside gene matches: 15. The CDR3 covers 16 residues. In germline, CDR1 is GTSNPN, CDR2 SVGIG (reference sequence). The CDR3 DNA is TGTGCCTGGAGTTTACTAGGGACCAGCGGGAGGGTGAAGCAGTACTTC. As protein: CAWSLLGTSGRVKQYF.

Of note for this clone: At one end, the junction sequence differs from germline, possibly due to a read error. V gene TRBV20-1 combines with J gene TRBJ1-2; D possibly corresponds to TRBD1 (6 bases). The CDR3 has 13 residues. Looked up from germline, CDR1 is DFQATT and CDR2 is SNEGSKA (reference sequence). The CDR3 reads CSARNDRRYDYTF. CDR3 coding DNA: TGCAGTGCTAGAAATGACAGGCGCTATGACTACACCTTC.

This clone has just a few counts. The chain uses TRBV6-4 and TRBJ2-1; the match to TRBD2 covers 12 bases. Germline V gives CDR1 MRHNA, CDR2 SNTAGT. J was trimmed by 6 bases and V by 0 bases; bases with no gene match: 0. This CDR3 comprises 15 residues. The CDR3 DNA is TGTGCCAGCAGTGACTCGACTAGCGGGAGCAATGAGCAGTTCTTC. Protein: CASSDSTSGSNEQFF.

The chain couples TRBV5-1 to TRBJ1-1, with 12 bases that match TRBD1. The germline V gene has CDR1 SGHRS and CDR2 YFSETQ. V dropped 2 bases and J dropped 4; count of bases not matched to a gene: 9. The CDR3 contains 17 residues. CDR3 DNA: TGCGCCAGCAGCTTAACCGGGACAGGGGGCGCGAGCACTGAAGCTTTCTTT. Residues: CASSLTGTGGASTEAFF.

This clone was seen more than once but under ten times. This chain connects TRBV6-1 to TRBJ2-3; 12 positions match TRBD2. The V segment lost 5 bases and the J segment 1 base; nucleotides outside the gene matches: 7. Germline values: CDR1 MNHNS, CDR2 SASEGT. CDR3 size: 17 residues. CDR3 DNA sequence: TGTGCCAGCAGTCTAAGCCCTAGCGGGGGGGGCACAGATACGCAGTATTTT. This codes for CASSLSPSGGGTDTQYF.

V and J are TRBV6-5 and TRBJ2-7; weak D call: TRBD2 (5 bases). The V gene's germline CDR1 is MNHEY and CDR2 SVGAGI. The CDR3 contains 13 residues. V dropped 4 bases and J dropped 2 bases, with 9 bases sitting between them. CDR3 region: CASSSGLTYEQYF. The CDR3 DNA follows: TGTGCCAGCAGTTCCGGACTCACCTACGAGCAGTACTTC.